These 16 T cell receptor beta chains originate from one sample sequenced in a study of T cell responses to AZD1222 COVID-19 vaccine. Some clones are missing from TCRdb's copy, which holds only in-frame ones; the method was immunoSEQ multiplex PCR. The table lists roughly 70,000 clones, 80% to 90% of them singletons. The specimen was peripheral blood, collected on day 0 of AZD1222 vaccination. These receptors all stem from an adult in good health.

The chain combines TRBV15 with TRBJ2-1, with 7 bases fitting TRBD1. This CDR3 is 13 amino acids long. Germline CDR1 is LNHNV and CDR2 is YYDKDF (reference sequence). J gave up 8 bases and V 5 bases, and 6 bases lay outside the gene matches. As DNA, the CDR3 is TGTGCCACCAGCGGCACAGGGGTACATGAGCAGTTCTTC. Its protein is CATSGTGVHEQFF. The full variable domain, in which reference TRBV15 and TRBJ2-1 provide the parts outside the CDR3, is DAMVIQNPRYQVTQFGKPVTLSCSQTLNHNVMYWYQQKSSQAPKLLFHYYDKDFNNEADTPDNFQSRRPNTSFCFLDIRSPGLGDTAMYLCATSGTGVHEQFFGPGTRLTVL.

The chain is built from TRBV27 and TRBJ2-3; no reliable D call. Germline V gene data show CDR1 as MNHEY and CDR2 as SMNVEV (reference sequence). This CDR3 is built from 14 residues. Trimming shortened V by 5 bases and J by 4 bases, and 13 bases separated the two germline ends. CDR3 sequence (DNA): TGTGCCAGCAGTAAAAGCGTCGCGGCAGATACGCAGTATTTT. Its translation: CASSKSVAADTQYF.

The rearrangement uses TRBV4-1 and TRBJ2-7, with 7 bases aligning to TRBD1. The CDR3 runs 15 residues. Germline CDR1 is MGHRA and CDR2 is YSYEKL. J gave up 4 bases and V 0 bases, and 6 bases lay outside the gene matches. For the CDR3, the DNA is TGCGCCAGCAGCCAAGATTTGGGACAGCGATACGAGCAGTACTTC. Protein: CASSQDLGQRYEQYF.

This rearrangement joins TRBV19 to TRBJ1-1, with 8 nucleotides matching TRBD1. Per the germline V gene, CDR1 is LNHDA and CDR2 is SQIVND (reference sequence). This CDR3 comprises 13 residues. V trimming: 5 bases; J trimming: 3 bases; junction bases outside the gene matches: 2. The CDR3 region is CASSSTGDTEAFF. The CDR3 nucleotides read TGTGCCAGTAGTTCGACAGGGGACACTGAAGCTTTCTTT.

This sequence joins TRBV5-1 and TRBJ2-7, with D possibly being TRBD1 (5 bases). V dropped 5 bases and J dropped 3 bases, with 9 bases sitting between them. CDR3 length equals 12 residues. Looked up from germline, CDR1 is SGHRS and CDR2 is YFSETQ. DNA for the CDR3: TGCGCCAGCAGTTACGACAGCTACGAGCAGTACTTC. Its protein is CASSYDSYEQYF. The whole variable domain, remainder taken from reference TRBV5-1 and TRBJ2-7, is KAGVTQTPRYLIKTRGQQVTLSCSPISGHRSVSWYQQTPGQGLQFLFEYFSETQRNKGNFPGRFSGRQFSNSRSEMNVSTLELGDSALYLCASSYDSYEQYFGPGTRLTVT.

V gene TRBV4-1 combines with J gene TRBJ1-5, with no clear D. The germline gives CDR1 MGHRA, CDR2 YSYEKL. The CDR3 sequence is 15 residues long. V was shortened by 1 base and J by 3 bases, with 10 bases between the two germline ends. The CDR3 DNA follows: TGCGCCAGCAGCCAAGGGGAAGGCTCCAATCAGCCCCAGCATTTT. It codes for CASSQGEGSNQPQHF.

The chain couples TRBV28 to TRBJ1-2, with TRBD1 matching 8 bases. Germline assignment: CDR1 MDHEN and CDR2 SYDVKM. V was pared by 6 bases and J by 7 bases, with 10 bases of the junction left unmatched. The CDR3 spans 14 residues. CDR3 protein: CASSILGQGSGYTF. The DNA of the CDR3 is TGTGCCAGCAGCATCCTCGGACAGGGAAGTGGCTACACCTTC.

This clone rates as medium-sized (0.01 to 0.1%). This chain joins TRBV4-3 and TRBJ1-5; D perhaps matches TRBD1 (6 bases). The germline V gene encodes CDR1 LGHNA and CDR2 YSLEER. The CDR3 has 15 residues. V lost 8 bases, J lost 1 base, and 15 bases lay in between. The DNA of the CDR3 is TGCGCCAGCTCTTGGACAGTAAACAGCAATCAGCCCCAGCATTTT. Translating gives CASSWTVNSNQPQHF.

This clone was counted only a few times. CDR3 protein: CASSPHRASGGWGHQETQYF. As DNA, the CDR3 is TGTGCCAGCAGCCCCCATCGGGCTAGCGGGGGTTGGGGGCACCAAGAGACCCAGTACTTC. The chain carries TRBV9 and TRBJ2-5; 10 nucleotides align to TRBD2. Germline values: CDR1 SGDLS, CDR2 YYNGEE. The trim removed 4 bases at V and 0 bases at J, leaving 18 bases unmatched. CDR3 length: 20 amino acids.

V is TRBV29-1 and J is TRBJ2-7, with 7 positions matching TRBD1. Germline values: CDR1 SQVTM, CDR2 ANQGSEA. Unmatched junction bases numbered 6, after V lost 1 base and J lost 0 bases. The CDR3 is 15 amino acids. The DNA for the CDR3 is TGCAGCGTTGAAGGTTCGACAGGGAGCTCCTACGAGCAGTACTTC. Protein product: CSVEGSTGSSYEQYF.

The J gene is TRBJ2-7, the V gene TRBV6-5; maybe TRBD1 (6 bases). V shed 4 bases and J shed 5 bases, with 12 bases lying between them. The CDR3 is 13 residues long. Germline lookup yields CDR1 MNHEY and CDR2 SVGAGI. CDR3: CASSSGVRHEQYF. CDR3 bases: TGTGCCAGCAGTTCAGGGGTCCGGCACGAGCAGTACTTC.

As DNA, the CDR3 is TGTGCCATCAGGGACCCCGGGACAGCCTCGCTGAGAAACACCATATATTTT. The encoded protein is CAIRDPGTASLRNTIYF. The V call is TRBV10-3, the J call TRBJ1-3, with 7 bases identical to TRBD1. The length of the CDR3 is 17 residues. Losses at the gene ends were 6 bases for V and 5 bases for J; bases not matched to a gene: 16. Per the germline V gene, CDR1 is ENHRY and CDR2 is SYGVKD.

This clone is termed medium-sized. The rearrangement uses TRBV29-1 and TRBJ1-2, with 7 bases that match TRBD1. The CDR3 contains 13 residues. Germline V gene sequence: CDR1 SQVTM, CDR2 ANQGSEA. V shed 7 bases, J shed 4 bases, and the junction held 9 bases outside the gene matches. The CDR3 sequence: CSAGTASSYGYTF. CDR3 DNA sequence: TGCAGCGCCGGGACAGCTAGCAGCTATGGCTACACCTTC.

The J gene is TRBJ2-7, the V gene TRBV5-6; the match to TRBD2 covers 8 bases. This CDR3 region has 16 residues. V shed 3 bases and J 5 bases; nucleotides not matched to a gene: 13. CDR1 and CDR2 (germline): SGHDT, YYEEEE. The DNA for the CDR3 is TGTGCCAGCAGCTCGTGGTTCCGGGAGGGCGGCAACGAGCAGTACTTC. Its translation is CASSSWFREGGNEQYF.

The rearrangement links TRBV24-1 to TRBJ1-2; TRBD1 is a possible D gene (6 bases). The V and J ends lost 3 bases and 5 bases respectively, with 12 bases between them. There are 14 residues in the CDR3. Germline loops: CDR1 KGHDR, CDR2 SFDVKD. The CDR3 region is CATSDLNREYGYTF. In DNA form, the CDR3 reads TGTGCCACCAGTGATCTCAACAGGGAATATGGCTACACCTTC.

This chain links TRBV13 with TRBJ2-1; 8 nucleotides line up with TRBD1. CDR1 is PRHDT, CDR2 FYEKMQ, per germline (reference sequence). CDR3 length: 15 amino acids. The J segment lost 4 bases and the V segment lost 2 bases, leaving 4 bases of the junction unmatched. The CDR3: CASSLSQGAYNEQFF. CDR3 bases: TGTGCCAGCAGCTTATCGCAGGGGGCATACAATGAGCAGTTCTTC.